This T cell receptor (beta chain) was found in a study of human T cells and chemical hapten exposure. Study at large: Sensitization applied 2% DPC to roughly 2 cm by roughly 2 cm of upper inner arm skin.

Separate cDNA molecules received unique molecular identifiers, which the library attached to them. TCRdb re-called the RACE reads with MiXCR, one entry per CDR3 protein. This sample carries about 30,000 distinct CDR3 sequences, over 4.5% of them seen once, and the ten largest clones take around 5.7%. The germline V and J ends were trimmed by 0 bases and 4 bases, with 13 bases remaining between them. Germline values: CDR1 SGHTA, CDR2 FQGNSA. The CDR3 has 16 amino acids. Study outcomes and limitations: TCRs above 1 in 1000 frequency did not change with DPC sensitization.

In this sample, this clonotype turned up many times. What it binds is not known. The time point here: patch test 3, about 24 weeks after DPC sensitization. The treatment: therapeutic diphenylcyclopropenone sensitization with weekly scalp DPC. Alopecia patients deemed DPC-suitable, aged 18 to 70, excluding pregnancy. The source material was whole blood, sampled in connection with sensitization to the hapten diphenylcyclopropenone (DPC). The receptor was isolated from a man aged 25-45 years with alopecia areata. Some clones in this sample may be carry-over from other donors' samples. The chain recombines TRBV7-2 with TRBJ2-1; D might be TRBD1 (5 bases). The CDR3 coding sequence is TGTGCCAGCAGCTTAGCTCTGCAGGGCGGTTACAATGAGCAGTTCTTC. Amino acids: CASSLALQGGYNEQFF.